This T cell receptor beta chain originates from a study of T-cell memory formation after mild COVID-19. General study results and limits: Several responding clones turned up in pre-infection memory, indicating that cross-reactive memory may have taken part.

This clonotype was detected a few times. What it binds is not known. From the 5' RACE reads, TCRdb called clonotypes with MiXCR, one entry per CDR3 protein. Here the sample spans 150,000 to 200,000 distinct CDR3 sequences, approximately 10% being singletons. The sample taken for sequencing was PBMCs or a T cell subset sorted from them (not recorded which). This TCR derives from a young man who had mild COVID-19 (a few samples of this study predate the infection). Cell type and time point are not known.

The CDR3 reads CASSPSAGGSYDFYEQYF. The CDR3 DNA sequence: TGCGCCAGCAGTCCGTCTGCGGGGGGATCTTACGACTTTTACGAGCAGTACTTC. The rearrangement uses TRBV5-1 and TRBJ2-7, with 8 bases that match TRBD2. Germline assignment: CDR1 SGHRS and CDR2 YFSETQ. This CDR3 contains 18 residues. V shed 5 bases and J 4 bases; nucleotides not matched to a gene: 20. Full variable domain (outside the CDR3, taken from reference TRBV5-1 and TRBJ2-7): KAGVTQTPRYLIKTRGQQVTLSCSPISGHRSVSWYQQTPGQGLQFLFEYFSETQRNKGNFPGRFSGRQFSNSRSEMNVSTLELGDSALYLCASSPSAGGSYDFYEQYFGPGTRLTVT.